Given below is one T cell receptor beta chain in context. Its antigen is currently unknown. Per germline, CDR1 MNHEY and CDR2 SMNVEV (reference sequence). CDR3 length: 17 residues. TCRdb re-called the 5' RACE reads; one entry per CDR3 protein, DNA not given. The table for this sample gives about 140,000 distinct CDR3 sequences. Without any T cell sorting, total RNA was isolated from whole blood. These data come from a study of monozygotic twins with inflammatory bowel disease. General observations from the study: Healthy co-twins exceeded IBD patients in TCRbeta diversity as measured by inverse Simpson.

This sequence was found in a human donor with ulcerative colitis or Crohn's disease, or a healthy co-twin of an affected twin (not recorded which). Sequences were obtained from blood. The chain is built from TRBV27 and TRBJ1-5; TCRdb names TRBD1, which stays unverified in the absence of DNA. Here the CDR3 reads CASSLSGGMGGTQPQHF.